This T cell receptor beta chain was retrieved from a study of T cell repertoires in ileal Crohn's disease. Sequencing used immunoSEQ multiplex PCR; TCRdb keeps in-frame clones, though not all of them. The table has roughly 5,300 clones, roughly 80% seen once; the top ten hold 11% to 15%. Study-wide results and caveats: Endoscopic recurrence occurred in every patient whose clonality exceeded 26.8%.

Worth noting for this clone: Its antigen is undetermined.

Germline values: CDR1 SQVTM, CDR2 ANQGSEA. Deletions cut 6 bases from V and 7 bases from J, with 18 bases between. The CDR3 length is 13 residues. The sequence was obtained from an adult with Crohn's disease. The chain carries TRBV29-1 and TRBJ1-2; a possible D gene is TRBD1 (5 bases). The sequenced material came from ileal tissue. In DNA form, the CDR3 reads TGCAGCGTCTCCCAGATGGGTCAGGGTGGCTACACCTTC. Translating it yields CSVSQMGQGGYTF.